This T cell receptor (beta chain) stems from a study of long-term antiretroviral therapy in people with HIV. Whole-study context: The immediate-ART recommendation dates to 2015, and the earliest samples predate it by about a decade. Study observations and caveats: Diversity went up after ART and still fell short of transplant donor controls.

Notes on this clone: Its antigen is unidentified.

At the survey level, the v3.0 immunoSEQ assay was run. Clones were sequenced by immunoSEQ multiplex PCR, and TCRdb holds only the in-frame ones, with some missing. The sample carries some 36,000 clones, approximately 85% recorded once. Trimming pared 1 base from V and 2 bases from J, leaving 16 bases between. This CDR3 is built from 16 residues. Germline V gene lookup returns CDR1 SGHDT and CDR2 YYEEEE. V gene TRBV5-6 combines with J gene TRBJ2-7; no reliable D call. This material consisted of unsorted PBMCs, taken roughly 2.9 years before starting antiretroviral therapy. The source is a woman between 25 and 40 years old with HIV. The chain's CDR3 is CASSLNVRFSAYEQYV. The CDR3 nucleotides are TGTGCCAGCAGCTTGAACGTCAGATTTTCGGCCTACGAGCAGTACGTC.